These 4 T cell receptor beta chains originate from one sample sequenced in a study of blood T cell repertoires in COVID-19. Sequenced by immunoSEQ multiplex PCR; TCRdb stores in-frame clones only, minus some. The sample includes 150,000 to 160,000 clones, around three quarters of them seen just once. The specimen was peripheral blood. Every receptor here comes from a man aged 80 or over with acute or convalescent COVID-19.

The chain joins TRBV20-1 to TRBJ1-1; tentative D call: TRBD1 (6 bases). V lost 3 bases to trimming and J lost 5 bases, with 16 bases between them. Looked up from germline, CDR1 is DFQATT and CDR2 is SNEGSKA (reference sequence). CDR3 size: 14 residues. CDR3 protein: CSASNQGGGTEAFF. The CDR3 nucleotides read TGCAGTGCTAGTAACCAGGGAGGGGGAACTGAAGCTTTCTTT.

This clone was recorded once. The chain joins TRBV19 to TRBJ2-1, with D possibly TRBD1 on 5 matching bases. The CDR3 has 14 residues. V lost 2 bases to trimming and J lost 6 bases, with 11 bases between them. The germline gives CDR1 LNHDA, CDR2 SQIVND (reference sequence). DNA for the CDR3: TGTGCCAGTAGTATAAGGGGTAGAATCAATGAGCAGTTCTTC. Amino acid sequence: CASSIRGRINEQFF. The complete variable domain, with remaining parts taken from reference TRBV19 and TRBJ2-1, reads DGGITQSPKYLFRKEGQNVTLSCEQNLNHDAMYWYRQDPGQGLRLIYYSQIVNDFQKGDIAEGYSVSREKKESFPLTVTSAQKNPTAFYLCASSIRGRINEQFFGPGTRLTVL.

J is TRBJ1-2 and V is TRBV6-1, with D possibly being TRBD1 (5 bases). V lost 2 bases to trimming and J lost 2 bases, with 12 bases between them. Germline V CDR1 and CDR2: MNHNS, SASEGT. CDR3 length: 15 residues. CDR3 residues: CASSENARGNYGYTF. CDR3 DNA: TGTGCCAGCAGTGAAAACGCAAGGGGAAACTATGGCTACACCTTC.

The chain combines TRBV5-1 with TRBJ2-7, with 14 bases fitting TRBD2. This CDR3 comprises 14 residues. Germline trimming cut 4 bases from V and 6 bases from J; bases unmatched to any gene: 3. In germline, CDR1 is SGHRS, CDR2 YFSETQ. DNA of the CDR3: TGCGCCAGCAGCATGACTAGCGGGGGGGGCGAGCAGTACGTC. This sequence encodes CASSMTSGGGEQYV.